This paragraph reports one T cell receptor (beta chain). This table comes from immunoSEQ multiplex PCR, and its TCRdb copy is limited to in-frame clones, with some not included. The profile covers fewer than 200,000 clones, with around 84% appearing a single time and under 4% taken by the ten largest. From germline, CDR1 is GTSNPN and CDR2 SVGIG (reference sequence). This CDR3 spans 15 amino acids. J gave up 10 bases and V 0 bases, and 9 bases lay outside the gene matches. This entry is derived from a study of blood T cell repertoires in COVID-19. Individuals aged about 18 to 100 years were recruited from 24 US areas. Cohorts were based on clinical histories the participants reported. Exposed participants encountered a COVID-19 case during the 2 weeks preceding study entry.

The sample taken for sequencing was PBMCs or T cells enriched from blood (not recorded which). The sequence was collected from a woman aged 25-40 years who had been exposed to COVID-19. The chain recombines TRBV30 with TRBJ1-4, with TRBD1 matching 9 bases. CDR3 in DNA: TGTGCCTGGAGTGTGGGGACAGGGATAGGAGGAAAACTGTTTTTT. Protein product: CAWSVGTGIGGKLFF.